The clone carrying this TCR beta chain was recorded many times. First-strand cDNA relied on TRAV- and TRBV-specific primers spanning alpha and beta chains. Amplification, which lasted around 18 PCR cycles, used a constant-region primer and V-primer adapter to amplify TCRs. TCRdb re-called the reads through MiXCR, storing one row per CDR3 protein. The profile shows 50,000 or so distinct CDR3 sequences, around a quarter of them singletons. Time point described: after trial treatment. Described treatment: LDRT plus nivolumab, ipilimumab, low-dose cyclophosphamide and aspirin (RACIN trial). As a condition of eligibility, patients had advanced solid tumors lacking tumor-infiltrating lymphocytes. This sample was included in a study of low-dose radiotherapy and immunotherapy resistance in tumors. Study-wide background: Participants in Cohort 1 were administered 0.5 Gy per fraction at 2-week intervals, to a cumulative dose of 6.5 Gy. The regimen for patients comprised intravenous nivolumab 240 mg every two weeks plus intravenous ipilimumab 1 mg/kg every six weeks. The 200 mg/m2 dose of intravenous cyclophosphamide was given every two weeks, one day before radiation and immunotherapy.

This specimen was PBMCs, taken after low-dose radiotherapy plus immunotherapy. This TCR came from a male donor with prostate cancer.

This CDR3 reads CASSLGAGVSHTDTQYF. Here the CDR3 DNA reads TGTGCCAGCAGTTTAGGAGCTGGGGTGAGCCACACAGATACGCAGTATTTT. V is TRBV12-3 or TRBV12-4 and J is TRBJ2-3; D is undetermined. The CDR3 is 17 residues long. Trimming took off 1 base at V and 2 bases at J, with 16 bases between the two ends.